This T cell receptor (beta chain) was retrieved from a study of blood T cell repertoires in COVID-19. Study-wide context: In each case, the material was cDNA or gDNA derived from T cells, B-cell-depleted T cells, or PBMCs.

As processed by the authors: Scientists estimated how many nucleated cells there were by amplifying reference gene primers. Clones were sequenced by immunoSEQ multiplex PCR, and TCRdb holds only the in-frame ones, with some missing. V and J calls and clone size follow that table, whereas D and trimming were derived from the DNA. Among some 70,000 clones listed, approximately 84% were seen once. Enrollment of patients from Seattle took place during active infection, with longitudinal follow-up. CDR3 size: 14 residues. Germline CDR1 SGHRS, CDR2 YFSETQ. The V and J ends lost 6 bases and 2 bases respectively, with 15 bases between them.

This chain links TRBV5-1 with TRBJ2-7, with D perhaps matching TRBD2 (6 bases). What was sequenced was peripheral blood. The source of this sequence is a man between 40 and 49 years old with COVID-19, enrolled during active disease. The DNA for the CDR3 is TGCGCCAGCATGGTGGCAAGCGGGCCCTACGAGCAGTACTTC. It translates to CASMVASGPYEQYF.